What follows is one TCR beta chain and its context. Its antigen remains unknown. Some clones are missing from TCRdb's copy, which holds only in-frame ones; the method was immunoSEQ multiplex PCR. Of about 59,000 clones in the sample, approximately 84% are singletons; the top ten hold 5% to 6.5%. Trimming stripped 2 bases from V and 8 bases from J, with 12 bases between. In germline, CDR1 is SGHTA, CDR2 FQGNSA. There are 13 residues in the CDR3. CTLA-4 blockade using ipilimumab, together with focal radiation, was received by patients with chemo-refractory metastatic non-small-cell lung cancer. This sample was taken from a study of radiotherapy plus CTLA-4 blockade in lung cancer. Study-level findings and limits: Blood-borne expansion of tumor-derived TCR clones followed radiotherapy plus ipilimumab.

The chain employs TRBV7-2 and TRBJ1-2; maybe TRBD1 (6 bases). The material sequenced was peripheral blood, taken from a patient treated with radiotherapy plus ipilimumab. This sequence originates from a human donor with non-small cell lung cancer whose response to radiotherapy plus ipilimumab could not be evaluated. CDR3 sequence: CASSLNTGYGYTF. CDR3 nucleotide sequence: TGTGCCAGCAGCTTAAATACAGGGTACGGCTACACCTTC.